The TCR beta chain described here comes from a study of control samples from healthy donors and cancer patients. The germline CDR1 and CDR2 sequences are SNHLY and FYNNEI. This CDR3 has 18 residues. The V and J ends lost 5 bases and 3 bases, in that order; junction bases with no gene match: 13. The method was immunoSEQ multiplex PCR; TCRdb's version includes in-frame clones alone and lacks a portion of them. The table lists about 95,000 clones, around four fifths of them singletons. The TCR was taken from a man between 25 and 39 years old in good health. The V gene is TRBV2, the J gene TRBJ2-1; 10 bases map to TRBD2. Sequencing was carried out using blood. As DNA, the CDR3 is TGTGCCAGCAGTCCCCGACTGGGACTAGCGATGAACTACAATGAGCAGTTCTTC. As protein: CASSPRLGLAMNYNEQFF.